This T cell receptor beta chain was captured in a study of T cell repertoires in cytomegalovirus infection. Study-level information: It can be stated that public TCR beta signatures indicated CMV infection as well as a matching HLA type. Notes on the study in general: Based on cumulative public TCR beta family frequency, carriers of CMV plus the relevant HLA were identified. CMV-specific HLA-C-restricted TCR beta clonotypes dominated the ex vivo response.

This clonotype was detected many times. The antigen is not known. Germline lookup yields CDR1 DFQATT and CDR2 SNEGSKA (reference sequence). The CDR3 loop spans 14 amino acids. TCRdb processed the reads anew with MiXCR; each CDR3 protein has one entry. The data contain some 450,000 distinct CDR3 sequences, approximately 33% of them singletons. Material: PBMCs. This sequence originates from a human donor in good health (CMV status not recorded). Some clones in this sample may be carry-over from other donors' samples. The chain carries TRBV20-1 and TRBJ2-7, with D perhaps TRBD2 (6 bases). CDR3 nucleotides: TGCTCCGTCCGGCGGGGAGATAGGCCCTACGAGCAGTACTTC. It is translated as CSVRRGDRPYEQYF.